The T cell receptor (beta chain) described here comes from a study of Tregs in tolerant kidney transplant recipients. Points from the study as a whole: The most relevant donor-specific Treg TCRbeta repertoire apparently came from expansion with activated donor B cells.

Germline V gives CDR1 SEHNR, CDR2 FQNEAQ (reference sequence). Trimming stripped 5 bases from V and 4 bases from J, with 12 bases between. This CDR3 is built from 14 residues. Thawed PBMCs were FACS-sorted into unstimulated CD4+CD25+CD127- regulatory T cells, CD4+CD25- non-regulatory cells, CD4 and CD8 cells. Some clones are missing from TCRdb's copy, which holds only in-frame ones; the method was immunoSEQ multiplex PCR. The sample has some 240,000 clones; approximately 84% are singletons. Turning to this clone: Its cognate antigen is unknown.

This clonotype was sampled from a human donor in good health. The sequenced sample consisted of CD4+ T cells from blood. The chain recombines TRBV7-9 with TRBJ1-3; D is uncertain. CDR3 in amino acids: CASSLAFPGNTIYF. As DNA, the CDR3 is TGTGCCAGCAGCCTGGCCTTCCCCGGAAACACCATATATTTT.